Listed below are T cell receptor beta chains from one sample, sequenced in a study of CD8+ T cells in alopecia areata. This table comes from immunoSEQ multiplex PCR, and its TCRdb copy is limited to in-frame clones, with some not included. There are 100,000 to 120,000 clones in the sample; around 59% occur only once, and 20% lies in the top ten. Sequenced input: CD8+ T cells sorted from blood. Source of these receptors: a human donor in good health. CDR3s include the opening cysteine and the closing phenylalanine or tryptophan. The order of the fields is V gene, clone size, D gene, J gene, CDR3 protein, CDR3 DNA. The D gene is left open where the match is weak. The size field is filled for only some rows; it gives once, few, many or a size class.

v_call: TRBV6-5; clone_size: -; d_call: -; j_call: TRBJ1-1; cdr3_aa: CASSLAGDWNTEAFF; cdr3_nt: TGTGCCAGCAGTTTAGCAGGGGATTGGAACACTGAAGCTTTCTTT
v_call: TRBV4-3; clone_size: few; d_call: -; j_call: TRBJ2-2; cdr3_aa: CASSQASAGTGELFF; cdr3_nt: TGCGCCAGCAGCCAAGCATCAGCCGGTACCGGGGAGCTGTTTTTT
v_call: TRBV27; clone_size: -; d_call: TRBD2; j_call: TRBJ2-1; cdr3_aa: CASGLDAVAGNYNEQFF; cdr3_nt: TGTGCCAGCGGGTTAGATGCGGTAGCGGGGAATTACAATGAGCAGTTCTTC
v_call: TRBV18; clone_size: -; d_call: -; j_call: TRBJ2-3; cdr3_aa: CASSPSPPSTDTQYF; cdr3_nt: TGTGCCAGCTCACCATCGCCGCCGAGCACAGATACGCAGTATTTT
v_call: TRBV30; clone_size: -; d_call: -; j_call: TRBJ2-3; cdr3_aa: CAWSRGAGTDTQYF; cdr3_nt: TGTGCCTGGAGTAGGGGAGCGGGCACAGATACGCAGTATTTT
v_call: TRBV6-1; clone_size: once; d_call: -; j_call: TRBJ2-2; cdr3_aa: CASSAWDTGELFF; cdr3_nt: TGTGCCAGCAGCGCCTGGGACACCGGGGAGCTGTTTTTT
v_call: TRBV9; clone_size: -; d_call: TRBD2; j_call: TRBJ2-3; cdr3_aa: CASSQQVGGNTDTQYF; cdr3_nt: TGTGCCAGCAGCCAACAGGTGGGGGGGAACACAGATACGCAGTATTTT
v_call: TRBV2; clone_size: once; d_call: TRBD1; j_call: TRBJ1-5; cdr3_aa: CASTGQGNQPQHF; cdr3_nt: TGTGCCAGCACCGGACAGGGCAATCAGCCCCAGCATTTT
v_call: TRBV11-2; clone_size: -; d_call: -; j_call: TRBJ1-1; cdr3_aa: CASSLDAGRGNTEAFF; cdr3_nt: TGTGCCAGCAGCTTAGACGCAGGGCGGGGGAACACTGAAGCTTTCTTT
v_call: TRBV9; clone_size: -; d_call: -; j_call: TRBJ2-7; cdr3_aa: CASSRGGPMNEQYF; cdr3_nt: TGTGCCAGCAGCAGAGGGGGGCCTATGAACGAGCAGTACTTC
v_call: TRBV29-1; clone_size: few; d_call: -; j_call: TRBJ1-2; cdr3_aa: CSVDAGNGYTF; cdr3_nt: TGCAGCGTTGATGCAGGGAATGGCTACACCTTC
v_call: TRBV28; clone_size: medium-sized; d_call: TRBD1; j_call: TRBJ2-2; cdr3_aa: CASSPGTGHTGELFF; cdr3_nt: TGTGCCAGCAGCCCGGGGACAGGGCACACCGGGGAGCTGTTTTTT
v_call: TRBV5-1; clone_size: -; d_call: -; j_call: TRBJ1-1; cdr3_aa: CASSLTGLNTEAFF; cdr3_nt: TGCGCCAGCAGTCTCACAGGGTTGAACACTGAAGCTTTCTTT
v_call: TRBV13; clone_size: -; d_call: TRBD1; j_call: TRBJ1-1; cdr3_aa: CASSDTGGAYTEAFF; cdr3_nt: TGTGCCAGCAGCGATACAGGGGGCGCTTACACTGAAGCTTTCTTT
v_call: TRBV5-6; clone_size: few; d_call: -; j_call: TRBJ2-7; cdr3_aa: CASSLSNIYEQYF; cdr3_nt: TGTGCCAGCAGCTTGTCGAATATCTACGAGCAGTACTTC
v_call: TRBV27; clone_size: -; d_call: TRBD1; j_call: TRBJ1-2; cdr3_aa: CASGWTGVGYTF; cdr3_nt: TGTGCCAGCGGGTGGACAGGGGTTGGCTACACCTTC
v_call: TRBV23-1; clone_size: -; d_call: -; j_call: TRBJ2-6; cdr3_aa: CASSQSGSLSGANVLTF; cdr3_nt: TGCGCCAGCAGTCAATCGGGCAGCCTCTCTGGGGCCAACGTCCTGACTTTC
v_call: TRBV10-3; clone_size: -; d_call: TRBD2; j_call: TRBJ2-3; cdr3_aa: CAISDPASGGEDTQYF; cdr3_nt: TGTGCCATCAGTGATCCCGCTAGCGGAGGGGAAGATACGCAGTATTTT
v_call: TRBV9; clone_size: -; d_call: -; j_call: TRBJ2-5; cdr3_aa: CASSPMDQYQETQYF; cdr3_nt: TGTGCCAGCAGCCCAATGGACCAGTATCAAGAGACCCAGTACTTC
v_call: TRBV30; clone_size: -; d_call: TRBD1; j_call: TRBJ1-6; cdr3_aa: CAWGTANSPLHF; cdr3_nt: TGTGCCTGGGGGACAGCGAATTCACCCCTCCACTTT
v_call: TRBV11-2; clone_size: -; d_call: -; j_call: TRBJ2-5; cdr3_aa: CASSFSGRLRETQYF; cdr3_nt: TGTGCCAGCAGCTTTTCGGGCAGGTTGCGGGAGACCCAGTACTTC
v_call: TRBV2; clone_size: few; d_call: TRBD2; j_call: TRBJ2-5; cdr3_aa: CASLLAGGQETQYF; cdr3_nt: TGTGCCAGCCTCTTAGCGGGGGGCCAAGAGACCCAGTACTTC
v_call: TRBV5-4; clone_size: -; d_call: -; j_call: TRBJ2-6; cdr3_aa: CATSWGTLSGANVLTF; cdr3_nt: TGTGCCACCTCTTGGGGGACCCTCTCTGGGGCCAACGTCCTGACTTTC